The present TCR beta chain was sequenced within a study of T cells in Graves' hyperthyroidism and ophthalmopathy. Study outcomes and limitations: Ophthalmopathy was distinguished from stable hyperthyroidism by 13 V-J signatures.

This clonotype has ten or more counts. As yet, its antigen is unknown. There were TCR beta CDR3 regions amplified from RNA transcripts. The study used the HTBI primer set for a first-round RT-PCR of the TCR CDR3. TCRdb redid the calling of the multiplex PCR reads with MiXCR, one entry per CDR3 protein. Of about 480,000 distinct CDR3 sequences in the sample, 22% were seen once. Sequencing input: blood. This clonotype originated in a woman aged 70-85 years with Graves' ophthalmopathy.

This CDR3 is CASTLAAVNTEAFF. The CDR3 DNA follows: TGTGCCAGCACCCTAGCGGCTGTGAACACTGAAGCTTTCTTT. The V gene is TRBV7-2, the J gene TRBJ1-1; D uncertain. Germline lookup yields CDR1 SGHTA and CDR2 FQGNSA. V lost 7 bases and J lost 0, with 12 bases in between. The CDR3 has 14 residues.